The rows below give T cell receptor beta chains drawn from one sample of a study of T cell changes during pregnancy in multiple sclerosis. Generated by immunoSEQ multiplex PCR, the TCRdb table keeps only in-frame clones and is missing some. The sample holds approximately 45,000 clones, 84% seen once. The specimen comprised CD4+ T cells from peripheral blood mononuclear cells, sampled before pregnancy. These receptors were taken from a female donor with multiple sclerosis, enrolled in a pregnancy study. The CDR3 runs from the conserved cysteine through the conserved F or W. A D gene is named only where the DNA matches it firmly. The size entry is marked missing in some rows and otherwise reads once, few, many or a size class.

>TRBV7-9|-|-|TRBJ1-1
TGTGCCAGCAGCCCAGGGGTCACTGAAGCTTTCTTT
CASSPGVTEAFF
>TRBV7-7|TRBD1|-|TRBJ2-1
TGTGCCAGCAGCACCGGGACAGGGGCTAACAATGAGCAGTTCTTC
CASSTGTGANNEQFF
>TRBV19|TRBD1|-|TRBJ1-1
TGTGCCAGTAGTCCCTTCAGGGGGTATACTGAAGCTTTCTTT
CASSPFRGYTEAFF
>TRBV2|TRBD1|-|TRBJ1-1
TGTGCCAGCAGGAGACAGGGGAACACTGAAGCTTTCTTT
CASRRQGNTEAFF
>TRBV5-8|TRBD2|once|TRBJ2-6
TGTGCCAGCAGCTTGCTAGCGGGGGTTGCCTCTGGGGCCAACGTCCTGACTTTC
CASSLLAGVASGANVLTF
>TRBV10-1|-|-|TRBJ2-5
TGCGCCAGCAGTGATAAGGGCAGGGGCAATACCCAGTACTTC
CASSDKGRGNTQYF
>TRBV5-1|-|-|TRBJ1-2
TGCGCCAGCAGCTTTTCGGGGTTAGCAAACTATGGCTACACCTTC
CASSFSGLANYGYTF
>TRBV25-1|-|-|TRBJ2-7
TGTGCCAGCAGTGTCGACCCAGGGGATTGGGCCTACGAGCAGTACTTC
CASSVDPGDWAYEQYF
>TRBV7-9|-|-|TRBJ2-7
TGTGCCACCCAATCATCAGCCGACACCGAGCAGTACTTC
CATQSSADTEQYF
>TRBV18|TRBD1|-|TRBJ2-1
TGTGCCAGCTCACCGTGGGACAGGGGTGATGAGCAGTTCTTC
CASSPWDRGDEQFF
>TRBV28|-|-|TRBJ1-2
TGTGCCAGCAGTTTAGGTGGGCCTAACTATGGCTACACCTTC
CASSLGGPNYGYTF
>TRBV11-3|TRBD2|-|TRBJ2-3
TGTGCCAGCAGCCCGGGACTAGCGGGGGTAGGCACAGATACGCAGTATTTT
CASSPGLAGVGTDTQYF
>TRBV4-3|TRBD2|few|TRBJ2-2
TGCGCCAGCAGCCAAGATGCCCCTAGCGGGTTCAACACCGGGGAGCTGTTTTTT
CASSQDAPSGFNTGELFF
>TRBV6-6|-|-|TRBJ2-1
TGTGCCAGCAGTTACTCCTCTCAGGGCACGGTGTTCTTC
CASSYSSQGTVFF
>TRBV5-6|-|-|TRBJ1-3
TGTGCCAGCAGCTTACAGGGTTCGGACACCATATATTTT
CASSLQGSDTIYF
>TRBV27|TRBD2|once|TRBJ2-1
TGTGCCAGCAGTCCCGGACTAGCGGGAGGGGGTGAGCAGTTCTTC
CASSPGLAGGGEQFF
>TRBV2|-|-|TRBJ2-5
TGTGCCAGCAGTGAGTTGGGGGCAAGTTCGGGGACCCAGTACTTC
CASSELGASSGTQYF
>TRBV6-4|-|-|TRBJ1-4
TGTGCCAGCGGCAGGGGTTTAGGACGAACCGGAAAACTGTTTTTT
CASGRGLGRTGKLFF
>TRBV7-2|-|once|TRBJ2-7
TGTGCCAGCAGCCCAACAGGGAACTCCTACGAGCAGTACTTC
CASSPTGNSYEQYF
>TRBV7-9|-|-|TRBJ1-4
TGTGCCAGCAGCCTGCGGGACGGCCATGAAAAACTGTTTTTT
CASSLRDGHEKLFF
>TRBV7-6|-|-|TRBJ2-3
TGTGCCAGCAGCCTCCAGCGGGCCCCTAGCACAGATACGCAGTATTTT
CASSLQRAPSTDTQYF
>TRBV19|TRBD1|few|TRBJ1-2
TGTGCCAGTAGTACTACAGGGGGCGTAGGTGGCTACACCTTC
CASSTTGGVGGYTF
>TRBV30|TRBD1|-|TRBJ1-5
TGTGCCTGGAGTCCCGGGACAGGCAATCAGCCCCAGCATTTT
CAWSPGTGNQPQHF
>TRBV6-5|-|-|TRBJ2-5
TGTGCCAGCAGGCGGGCACCCCAAGAGACCCAGTACTTC
CASRRAPQETQYF
>TRBV2|TRBD1|few|TRBJ1-4
TGTGCCAGCAGATGGATCGGACAGGGCCGGGCTAATGAAAAACTGTTTTTT
CASRWIGQGRANEKLFF
>TRBV6-5|-|-|TRBJ1-1
TGTGCCAGCAGTTACGACCCGGGGAGGAACGCTGAAGCTTTCTTT
CASSYDPGRNAEAFF
>TRBV10-2|TRBD1|-|TRBJ1-4
TGCGCCAGCAGTGAGCGCCAGGGGGCTGGGACTAATGAAAAACTGTTTTTT
CASSERQGAGTNEKLFF
>TRBV11-3|TRBD1|-|TRBJ2-1
TGTGCCAGCAGCTTAGGGACAGGGGGCTACAATGAGCAGTTCTTC
CASSLGTGGYNEQFF
>TRBV27|TRBD2|-|TRBJ2-1
TGTGCCAGCAGTCCCGACCAATTAGCGGGAGGGAGGGCGTACAATGAGCAGTTCTTC
CASSPDQLAGGRAYNEQFF
>TRBV5-1|-|-|TRBJ2-7
TGCGCCAGCAGCTTGAACGGTCTCGACGAGCAGTACTTC
CASSLNGLDEQYF
>TRBV5-8|TRBD1|-|TRBJ1-5
TGTGCCAGCAGCTCCTGGACAGGGGGCAATCAGCCCCAGCATTTT
CASSSWTGGNQPQHF
>TRBV11-2|-|few|TRBJ1-1
TGTGCCAGCAGCTTAGCACGGTACACTGAAGCTTTCTTT
CASSLARYTEAFF
>TRBV19|-|-|TRBJ2-5
TGTGCCAGTAGTCCGGAAGGAAAGGGAGGGGGATGGGGGACCCAGTACTTC
CASSPEGKGGGWGTQYF
>TRBV10-3|TRBD1|-|TRBJ1-1
TGTGCCATCAGGTACATGGACAGGGGGAACACTGAAGCTTTCTTT
CAIRYMDRGNTEAFF
>TRBV30|-|-|TRBJ1-4
TGTGCCTGGAAATCCCAGGGCTCTGAAAAACTGTTTTTT
CAWKSQGSEKLFF
>TRBV5-1|-|-|TRBJ1-1
TGCGCCAGCAGCTTGGACAGGGCCTATCACACTGAAGCTTTCTTT
CASSLDRAYHTEAFF
>TRBV5-5|-|-|TRBJ2-1
TGTGCCAGCAGCTTGGGCCGACTGAACAATGAGCAGTTCTTC
CASSLGRLNNEQFF
>TRBV11-2|TRBD1|-|TRBJ2-1
TGTGCCAGCAGCCCACAGGGGGCAGTGGGTGAGCAGTTCTTC
CASSPQGAVGEQFF
>TRBV6-6|-|-|TRBJ1-2
TGTGCCAGCACCCGGGGGGACGGCTACACCTTC
CASTRGDGYTF
>TRBV11-2|TRBD2|-|TRBJ2-3
TGTGCCAGCAGAAGATTTAGCGGGAGGAGGACAGATACGCAGTATTTT
CASRRFSGRRTDTQYF
>TRBV28|TRBD2|-|TRBJ2-4
TGTGCCAGCACCCTAGCGGGAGCCAAAAACATTCAGTACTTC
CASTLAGAKNIQYF
>TRBV7-2|-|-|TRBJ1-1
TGTGCCAGCAGCTTAGGAGCGGTTAACACTGAAGCTTTCTTT
CASSLGAVNTEAFF
>TRBV19|-|-|TRBJ1-1
TGTGCCAGTAGTCAGGGACTCCTTAACACTGAAGCTTTCTTT
CASSQGLLNTEAFF
>TRBV6-6|-|-|TRBJ1-5
TGTGCCAGCAGGATAAGGGGGAGGGGTCAGCCCCAGCATTTT
CASRIRGRGQPQHF
>TRBV27|-|-|TRBJ1-5
TGTGCCAGCAGTTTGAGGGATAGCAATCAGCCCCAGCATTTT
CASSLRDSNQPQHF
>TRBV9|TRBD1|-|TRBJ2-3
TGTGCCAGCAGCACCCGAGGGACAGGGACCGCAGATACGCAGTATTTT
CASSTRGTGTADTQYF
>TRBV27|-|-|TRBJ2-7
TGTGCCAGCACTAGCCCCACCAACCGGGGTTCCGAGCAGTACTTC
CASTSPTNRGSEQYF
>TRBV30|-|-|TRBJ1-1
TGTGCCTGGAGTGTAAAAGGGGACACTGAAGCTTTCTTT
CAWSVKGDTEAFF
>TRBV5-1|-|-|TRBJ1-1
TGCGCCAGCAGCTTGATTGGTTTCGGGGACACTGAAGCTTTCTTT
CASSLIGFGDTEAFF
>TRBV12-5|-|-|TRBJ1-2
TGTGCTAGTGGTTTGAACGGGGGGGGCTACACCTTC
CASGLNGGGYTF
>TRBV2|TRBD1|-|TRBJ2-1
TGTGCCGGACAGGGGATTTTAAGCTCCTACAATGAGCAGTTCTTC
CAGQGILSSYNEQFF
>TRBV6-1|-|medium-sized|TRBJ2-7
TGTGCCACCAAGGTGAGGCAGGGGCTGTACGAGCAGTACTTC
CATKVRQGLYEQYF
>TRBV5-4|TRBD1|-|TRBJ2-1
TGTGCCAGCAGCTTGGGACAGGGGCACTCCTACAATGAGCAGTTCTTC
CASSLGQGHSYNEQFF
>TRBV25-1|-|-|TRBJ1-2
TGTGCCAGCAGTCGACAGGAGGCCTATGGCTACACCTTC
CASSRQEAYGYTF
>TRBV29-1|TRBD2|-|TRBJ2-7
TGCAGCGTTGACGTAGCGGGGGCCTACGAGCAGTACTTC
CSVDVAGAYEQYF
>TRBV19|-|-|TRBJ2-7
TGTGCCAGTAGTAAACAGGGCATCTACGAGCAGTACTTC
CASSKQGIYEQYF
>TRBV18|TRBD2|few|TRBJ2-5
TGTGCCAGCTCCCCGTCTGAGGGAGGGGAGACCCAGTACTTC
CASSPSEGGETQYF
>TRBV5-1|-|-|TRBJ2-5
TGCGCCAGCAGCTTGAAAGGACTACAGGAGACCCAGTACTTC
CASSLKGLQETQYF